These 20 T cell receptor beta chains were sequenced from one sample in a study of T-cell memory formation after mild COVID-19. From the 5' RACE reads, TCRdb called clonotypes with MiXCR, one entry per CDR3 protein. The repertoire holds approximately 150,000 distinct CDR3 sequences, about 5.5% seen once, with 2% to 2.5% in the top ten. Sequenced input: PBMCs or a T cell subset sorted from them (not recorded which). The receptor source for this set is an adult woman who had mild COVID-19 (a few samples of this study predate the infection). Cell type and time point are not known.

This clonotype showed up many times. J is TRBJ2-5 and V is TRBV5-1; D is tentatively TRBD1 or TRBD2 (5 bases each). Germline assignment: CDR1 SGHRS and CDR2 YFSETQ. This CDR3 comprises 14 residues. Trimming removed 6 bases from V and 0 bases from J, with 12 bases in between. DNA of the CDR3: TGCGCCAGCAACCGGGACGGAGACCAAGAGACCCAGTACTTC. Its protein is CASNRDGDQETQYF.

This clonotype was observed at least ten times. The CDR3 DNA follows: TGTGCCATCAGTGAGTCGTCGGCGGACGTAAGATCGGAAGCTTTCTTT. Protein product: CAISESSADVRSEAFF. V is TRBV10-3 and J is TRBJ1-1; D gene unclear. CDR1 ENHRY and CDR2 SYGVKD come from the germline V gene. Trimming shortened V by 0 bases and J by 8 bases, and 19 bases separated the two germline ends. The CDR3 is 16 residues long.

The chain uses TRBV2 and TRBJ1-5; unclear D gene. The CDR3 is 14 residues long. V lost 6 bases and J 4 bases, leaving 13 bases between the germline ends. Germline loops: CDR1 SNHLY, CDR2 FYNNEI. The CDR3: CASRGNLANQPQHF. For the CDR3, the DNA is TGTGCCAGCAGGGGGAACTTAGCAAATCAGCCCCAGCATTTT.

This clonotype was picked up a small number of times. DNA of the CDR3: TGCGCCAGCAGCTTTAGCGGGGGGGCGGCTGAGCAGTTCTTC. Amino acids: CASSFSGGAAEQFF. V usage is TRBV5-1 and J usage is TRBJ2-1; 11 bases are shared with TRBD2. CDR3 size: 14 residues. The V gene end was trimmed by 2 bases and the J gene end by 9 bases; junction bases not matched to a gene: 4. Germline loops: CDR1 SGHRS, CDR2 YFSETQ.

This clonotype was observed many times. The V call is TRBV12-3 or TRBV12-4, the J call TRBJ2-7, with 10 bases that match TRBD1. The CDR3 extends over 16 amino acids. V dropped 4 bases and J dropped 3; count of bases not matched to a gene: 9. DNA of the CDR3: TGTGCCAGCAGTTCCCAAGACAGGGGGCGAGACTACGAGCAGTACTTC. Its protein is CASSSQDRGRDYEQYF.

At least ten counts were recorded for this clonotype. This rearrangement joins TRBV7-6 to TRBJ2-3; D is unclear. The germline V gene has CDR1 SGHVS and CDR2 FNYEAQ. With 5 bases removed from V and 0 bases from J, the gap between germline ends came to 12 bases. This CDR3 spans 15 amino acids. The CDR3: CASSPQIGSTDTQYF. The CDR3 region has the DNA TGTGCCAGCAGCCCGCAAATAGGGAGCACAGATACGCAGTATTTT.

The chain is built from TRBV7-9 and TRBJ2-7; maybe TRBD1 (5 bases). Germline V gene sequence: CDR1 SEHNR, CDR2 FQNEAQ (reference sequence). V lost 5 bases, J lost 6 bases, and 17 bases lay in between. CDR3 length: 14 residues. For the CDR3, the DNA is TGTGCCAGCAGCACCGACAGAAGCTCATCCGAGCAGTACTTC. Translation: CASSTDRSSSEQYF.

This clonotype was seen many times. The chain links TRBV29-1 to TRBJ2-6, with D possibly matching TRBD2 (7 bases). The CDR3 length is 15 residues. Per germline, CDR1 SQVTM and CDR2 ANQGSEA. CDR3 in amino acids: CSASGGPSGANVLTF. CDR3 sequence (DNA): TGCAGTGCCTCCGGGGGGCCCTCTGGGGCCAACGTCCTGACTTTC. The full variable domain, its missing parts supplied by reference TRBV29-1 and TRBJ2-6, is SAVISQKPSRDICQRGTSLTIQCQVDSQVTMMFWYRQQPGQSLTLIATANQGSEATYESGFVIDKFPISRPNLTFSTLTVSNMSPEDSSIYLCSASGGPSGANVLTFGAGSRLTVL.

This clonotype has ten or more counts. The genes are TRBV7-3 and TRBJ2-2; TRBD2 agrees at 10 bases. Per germline, CDR1 SGHTA and CDR2 FQGTGA. The CDR3 is made up of 15 amino acids. The junction had 5 bases not matched to a gene; V was cut back by 4 bases and J by 6 bases. The CDR3 spells CASSSSGRAPGELFF. The CDR3 bases are TGTGCCAGCAGCTCGAGCGGGAGGGCCCCCGGGGAGCTGTTTTTT.

In this sample, this clonotype turned up many times. CDR3 DNA: TGTGCCAGCAGCCGGACCATTGGGGAGCTGTTTTTT. Protein: CASSRTIGELFF. The chain has TRBV7-9 and TRBJ2-2; D call uncertain. CDR1 and CDR2 from the germline V gene are SEHNR and FQNEAQ (reference sequence). This CDR3 has 12 amino acids. V was cut by 5 bases and J by 8 bases, with 9 bases left in between.

Comments on this clonotype: Relative to the germline gene, one junction end is altered; a read error may explain this. The V gene is TRBV7-7, the J gene TRBJ2-3; weak D call: TRBD1 (6 bases). This CDR3 has 15 residues. The V gene's germline CDR1 is SSHAT and CDR2 FNYEAQ (reference sequence). CDR3 sequence: CASSLGHLDTDTQYF. The CDR3 nucleotides read TGTGCTAGCAGCTTGGGACATCTGGATACAGATACGCAGTATTTT.

This clonotype appeared many times. This rearrangement joins TRBV25-1 to TRBJ1-1; TRBD1 is a possible D gene (5 bases). Germline V lookup: CDR1 MGHDK, CDR2 SYGVNS. V was pared by 7 bases and J by 6 bases, with 21 bases between. This CDR3 spans 15 amino acids. The DNA for the CDR3 is TGTGCCAGCACAGGGACCAACCTCTTAGGAGCTGAAGCTTTCTTT. As protein: CASTGTNLLGAEAFF.

This clonotype came up many times. The V gene is TRBV12-3 or TRBV12-4, the J gene TRBJ2-1, with no clear D. This CDR3 is built from 13 residues. V was cut by 6 bases and J by 2 bases, with 8 bases left in between. The CDR3 here is CASRKTPYNEQFF. The CDR3 nucleotides are TGTGCCAGCAGAAAGACCCCCTACAATGAGCAGTTCTTC.

This clonotype was seen at least ten times. This chain links TRBV9 with TRBJ2-1; 9 bases match TRBD2. CDR1 is SGDLS and CDR2 is YYNGEE in the germline V gene. This CDR3 comprises 19 residues. The junction had 13 bases not matched to a gene; V was cut back by 3 bases and J by 0 bases. This CDR3 reads CASSAHGTSPLSSYNEQFF. As DNA, the CDR3 is TGTGCCAGCAGCGCCCACGGGACTAGCCCCCTGAGCTCCTACAATGAGCAGTTCTTC.

This clonotype was seen at least ten times. This chain links TRBV4-1 with TRBJ1-2; unclear D gene. There are 15 residues in the CDR3. From germline, CDR1 is MGHRA and CDR2 YSYEKL. The germline V and J ends were trimmed by 0 bases and 2 bases, with 10 bases remaining between them. The CDR3 sequence is CASSQDSVRNYGYTF. The DNA of the CDR3 is TGCGCCAGCAGCCAAGATAGCGTCAGGAACTATGGCTACACCTTC.

At least ten counts were recorded for this clonotype. The genes are TRBV5-1 and TRBJ2-1, with D hard to call. V was trimmed by 6 bases and J by 7 bases, leaving 20 bases between them. Per germline, CDR1 SGHRS and CDR2 YFSETQ. The length of the CDR3 is 15 residues. CDR3 protein: CASNPVSLGRNEQFF. For the CDR3, the DNA is TGCGCCAGCAACCCGGTATCCCTAGGACGGAATGAGCAGTTCTTC.

This clonotype was observed at least ten times. CDR3 sequence (DNA): TGTGCCAGCAGTTTAAGCGGAAATGAGCAGTTCTTC. This sequence encodes CASSLSGNEQFF. This chain connects TRBV12-3 or TRBV12-4 to TRBJ2-1, with D possibly matching TRBD2 (5 bases). The CDR3 sequence is 12 residues long. V was shortened by 2 bases and J by 7 bases, with 6 bases between the two germline ends.

This clonotype was picked up many times. The chain carries TRBV11-2 and TRBJ1-6, with TRBD1 matching over 9 bases. V shed 5 bases and J 7 bases; nucleotides not matched to a gene: 3. CDR3 size: 14 residues. Germline CDR1 reads SGHAT; CDR2 reads FQNNGV. The CDR3: CASSTDRGNSPLHF. CDR3 DNA sequence: TGTGCCAGCAGCACGGACAGGGGCAATTCACCCCTCCACTTT.

This clonotype was observed at least ten times. The genes are TRBV6-6 and TRBJ2-5; TRBD2 matches 7 bases. From germline, CDR1 is MNHNY and CDR2 SVGAGI (reference sequence). CDR3 length equals 20 residues. With 0 bases clipped from V and 2 bases from J, the junction kept 18 bases outside the gene matches. In nucleotides, the CDR3 is TGTGCCAGCAGTTACTCTCCGACCGGGAGGATCTGGACCGGGCAAGAGACCCAGTACTTC. This sequence encodes CASSYSPTGRIWTGQETQYF.

In its sample, this clonotype was seen a few times. This chain links TRBV19 with TRBJ1-1; 7 positions match TRBD1. The CDR3 spans 13 residues. J gave up 3 bases and V 4 bases, and 2 bases lay outside the gene matches. Germline CDR1 LNHDA, CDR2 SQIVND (reference sequence). DNA for the CDR3: TGTGCCAGTAGTAAGGGGGCGGACACTGAAGCTTTCTTT. Translation gives CASSKGADTEAFF.